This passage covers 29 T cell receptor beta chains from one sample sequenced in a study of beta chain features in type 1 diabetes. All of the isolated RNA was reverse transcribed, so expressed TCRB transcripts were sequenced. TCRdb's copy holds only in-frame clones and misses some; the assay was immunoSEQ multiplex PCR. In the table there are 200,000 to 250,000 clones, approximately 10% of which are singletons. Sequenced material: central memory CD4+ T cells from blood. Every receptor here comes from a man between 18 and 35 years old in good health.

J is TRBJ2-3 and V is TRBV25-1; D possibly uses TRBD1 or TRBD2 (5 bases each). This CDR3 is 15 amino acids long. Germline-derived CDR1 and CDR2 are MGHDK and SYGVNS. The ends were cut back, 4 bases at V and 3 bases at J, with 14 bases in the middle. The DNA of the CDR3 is TGTGCCAGCAGTGGCCTGGGAGAGGGGACAGATACGCAGTATTTT. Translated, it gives CASSGLGEGTDTQYF.

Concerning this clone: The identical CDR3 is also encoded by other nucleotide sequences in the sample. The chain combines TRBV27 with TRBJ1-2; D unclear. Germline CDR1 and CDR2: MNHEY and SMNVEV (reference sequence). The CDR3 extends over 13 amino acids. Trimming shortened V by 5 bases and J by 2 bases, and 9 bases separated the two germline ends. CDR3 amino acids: CASSLGRNYGYTF. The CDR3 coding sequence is TGTGCCAGCAGTCTTGGACGAAACTATGGCTACACCTTC.

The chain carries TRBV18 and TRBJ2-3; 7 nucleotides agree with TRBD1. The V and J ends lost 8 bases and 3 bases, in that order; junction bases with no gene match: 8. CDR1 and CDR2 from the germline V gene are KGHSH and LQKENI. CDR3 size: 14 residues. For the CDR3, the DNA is TGTGCCAGCGCACGGGGACAGACTACAGATACGCAGTATTTT. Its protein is CASARGQTTDTQYF.

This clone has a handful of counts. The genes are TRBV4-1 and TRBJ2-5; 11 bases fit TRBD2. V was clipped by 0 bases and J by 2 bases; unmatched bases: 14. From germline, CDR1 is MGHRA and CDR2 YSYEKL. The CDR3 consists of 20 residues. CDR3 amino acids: CASSQERFQGRLAGQETQYF. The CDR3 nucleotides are TGCGCCAGCAGCCAAGAGCGGTTCCAGGGGCGACTAGCGGGACAAGAGACCCAGTACTTC.

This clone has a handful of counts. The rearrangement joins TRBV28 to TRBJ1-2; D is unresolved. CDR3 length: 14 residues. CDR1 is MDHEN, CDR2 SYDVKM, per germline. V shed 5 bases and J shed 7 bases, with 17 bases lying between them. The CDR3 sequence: CASSLSRSEGGYTF. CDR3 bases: TGTGCCAGCAGTCTTTCTAGGTCGGAGGGTGGCTACACCTTC.

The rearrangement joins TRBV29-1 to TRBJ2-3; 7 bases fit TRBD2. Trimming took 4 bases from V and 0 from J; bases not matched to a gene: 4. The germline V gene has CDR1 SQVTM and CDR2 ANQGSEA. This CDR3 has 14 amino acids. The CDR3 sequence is CSVVLAASTDTQYF. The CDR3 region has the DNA TGCAGCGTTGTCCTAGCGGCCAGCACAGATACGCAGTATTTT.

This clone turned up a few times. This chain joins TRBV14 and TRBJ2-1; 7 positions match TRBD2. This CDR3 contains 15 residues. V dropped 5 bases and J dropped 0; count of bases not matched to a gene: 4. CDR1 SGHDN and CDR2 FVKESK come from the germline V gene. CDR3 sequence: CASSASGTSYNEQFF. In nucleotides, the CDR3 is TGTGCCAGCAGCGCTAGCGGAACCTCCTACAATGAGCAGTTCTTC. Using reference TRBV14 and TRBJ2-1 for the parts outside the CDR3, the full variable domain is EAGVTQFPSHSVIEKGQTVTLRCDPISGHDNLYWYRRVMGKEIKFLLHFVKESKQDESGMPNNRFLAERTGGTYSTLKVQPAELEDSGVYFCASSASGTSYNEQFFGPGTRLTVL.

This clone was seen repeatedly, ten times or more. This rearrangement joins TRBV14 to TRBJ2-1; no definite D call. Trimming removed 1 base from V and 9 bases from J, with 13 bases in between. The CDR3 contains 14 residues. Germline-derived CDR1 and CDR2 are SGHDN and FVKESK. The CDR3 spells CASSQVVEPGEQFF. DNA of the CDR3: TGTGCCAGCAGCCAAGTAGTGGAGCCGGGTGAGCAGTTCTTC. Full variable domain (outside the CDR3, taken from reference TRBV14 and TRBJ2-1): EAGVTQFPSHSVIEKGQTVTLRCDPISGHDNLYWYRRVMGKEIKFLLHFVKESKQDESGMPNNRFLAERTGGTYSTLKVQPAELEDSGVYFCASSQVVEPGEQFFGPGTRLTVL.

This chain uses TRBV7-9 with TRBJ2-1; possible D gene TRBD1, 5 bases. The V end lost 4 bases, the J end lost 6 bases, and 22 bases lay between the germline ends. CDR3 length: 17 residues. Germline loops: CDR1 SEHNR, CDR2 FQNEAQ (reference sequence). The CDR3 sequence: CASSSLSDNYVANEQFF. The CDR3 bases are TGTGCCAGCAGCTCCCTATCGGACAATTACGTGGCCAATGAGCAGTTCTTC. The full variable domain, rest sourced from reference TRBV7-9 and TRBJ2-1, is DTGVSQNPRHKITKRGQNVTFRCDPISEHNRLYWYRQTLGQGPEFLTYFQNEAQLEKSRLLSDRFSAERPKGSFSTLEIQRTEQGDSAMYLCASSSLSDNYVANEQFFGPGTRLTVL.

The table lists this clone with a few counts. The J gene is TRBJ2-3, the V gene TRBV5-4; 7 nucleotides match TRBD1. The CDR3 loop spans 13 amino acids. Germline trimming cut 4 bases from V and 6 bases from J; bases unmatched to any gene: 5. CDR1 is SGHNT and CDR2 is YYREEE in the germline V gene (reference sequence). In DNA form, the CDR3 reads TGTGCCAGCAGCAACAGGGGCGTGGATACGCAGTATTTT. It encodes CASSNRGVDTQYF.

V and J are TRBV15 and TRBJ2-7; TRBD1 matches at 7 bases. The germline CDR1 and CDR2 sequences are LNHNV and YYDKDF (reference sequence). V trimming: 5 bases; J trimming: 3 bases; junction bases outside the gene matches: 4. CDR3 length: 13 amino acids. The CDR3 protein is CATSVRQGYEQYF. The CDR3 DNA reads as TGTGCCACCAGCGTAAGACAGGGCTACGAGCAGTACTTC.

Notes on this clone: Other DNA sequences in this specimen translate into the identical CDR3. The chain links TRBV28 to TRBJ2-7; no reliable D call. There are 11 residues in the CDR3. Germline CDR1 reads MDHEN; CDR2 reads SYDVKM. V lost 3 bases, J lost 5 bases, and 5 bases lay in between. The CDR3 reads CASSLLDEQYF. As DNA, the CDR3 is TGTGCCAGCAGTTTGCTCGACGAGCAGTACTTC.

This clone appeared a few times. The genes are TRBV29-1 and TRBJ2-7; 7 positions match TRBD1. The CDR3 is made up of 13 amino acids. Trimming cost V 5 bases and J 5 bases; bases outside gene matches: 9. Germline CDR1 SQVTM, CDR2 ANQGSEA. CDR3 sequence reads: CSVWSRGRNEQYF. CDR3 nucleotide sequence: TGCAGCGTTTGGTCAAGGGGGCGGAACGAGCAGTACTTC.

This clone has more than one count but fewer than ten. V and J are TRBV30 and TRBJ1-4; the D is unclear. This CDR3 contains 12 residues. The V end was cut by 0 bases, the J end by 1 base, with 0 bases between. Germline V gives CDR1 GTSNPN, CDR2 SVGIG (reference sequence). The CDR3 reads CAWSVTNEKLFF. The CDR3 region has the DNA TGTGCCTGGAGTGTAACTAATGAAAAACTGTTTTTT.

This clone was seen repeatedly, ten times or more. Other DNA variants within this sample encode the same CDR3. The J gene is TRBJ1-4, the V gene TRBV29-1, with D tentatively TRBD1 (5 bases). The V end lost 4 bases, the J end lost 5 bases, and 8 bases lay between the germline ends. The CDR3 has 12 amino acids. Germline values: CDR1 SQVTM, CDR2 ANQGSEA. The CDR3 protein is CSVGWGNEKLFF. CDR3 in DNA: TGCAGCGTTGGTTGGGGGAATGAAAAACTGTTTTTT. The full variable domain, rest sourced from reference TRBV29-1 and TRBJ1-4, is SAVISQKPSRDICQRGTSLTIQCQVDSQVTMMFWYRQQPGQSLTLIATANQGSEATYESGFVIDKFPISRPNLTFSTLTVSNMSPEDSSIYLCSVGWGNEKLFFGSGTQLSVL.

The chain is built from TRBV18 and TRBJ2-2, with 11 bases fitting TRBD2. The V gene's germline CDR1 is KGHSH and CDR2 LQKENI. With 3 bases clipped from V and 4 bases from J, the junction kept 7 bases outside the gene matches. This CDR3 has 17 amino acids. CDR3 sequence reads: CASSPETTSGTTGELFF. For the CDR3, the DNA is TGTGCCAGCTCACCCGAAACGACTAGCGGGACCACCGGGGAGCTGTTTTTT.

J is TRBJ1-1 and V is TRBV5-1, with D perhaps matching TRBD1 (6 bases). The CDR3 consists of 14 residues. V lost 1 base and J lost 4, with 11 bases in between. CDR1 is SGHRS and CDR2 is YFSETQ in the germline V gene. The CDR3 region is CASSLLQGGTEAFF. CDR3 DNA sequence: TGCGCCAGCAGCTTGTTACAGGGAGGCACTGAAGCTTTCTTT.

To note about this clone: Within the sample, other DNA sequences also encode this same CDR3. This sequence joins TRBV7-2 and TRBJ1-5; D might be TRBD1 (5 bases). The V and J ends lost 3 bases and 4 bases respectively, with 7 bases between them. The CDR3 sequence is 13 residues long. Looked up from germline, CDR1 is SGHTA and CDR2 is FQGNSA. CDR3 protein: CASSLRGNQPQHF. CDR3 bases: TGTGCCAGCAGCTTGCGGGGGAATCAGCCCCAGCATTTT. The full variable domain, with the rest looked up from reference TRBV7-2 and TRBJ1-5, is GAGVSQSPSNKVTEKGKDVELRCDPISGHTALYWYRQSLGQGLEFLIYFQGNSAPDKSGLPSDRFSAERTGGSVSTLTIQRTQQEDSAVYLCASSLRGNQPQHFGDGTRLSIL.

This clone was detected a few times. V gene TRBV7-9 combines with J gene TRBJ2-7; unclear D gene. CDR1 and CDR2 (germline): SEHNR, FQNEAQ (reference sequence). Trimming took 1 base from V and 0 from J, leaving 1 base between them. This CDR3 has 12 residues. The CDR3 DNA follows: TGTGCCAGCAGCTTAGTCTCCTACGAGCAGTACTTC. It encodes CASSLVSYEQYF. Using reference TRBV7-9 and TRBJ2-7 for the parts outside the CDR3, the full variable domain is DTGVSQNPRHKITKRGQNVTFRCDPISEHNRLYWYRQTLGQGPEFLTYFQNEAQLEKSRLLSDRFSAERPKGSFSTLEIQRTEQGDSAMYLCASSLVSYEQYFGPGTRLTVT.

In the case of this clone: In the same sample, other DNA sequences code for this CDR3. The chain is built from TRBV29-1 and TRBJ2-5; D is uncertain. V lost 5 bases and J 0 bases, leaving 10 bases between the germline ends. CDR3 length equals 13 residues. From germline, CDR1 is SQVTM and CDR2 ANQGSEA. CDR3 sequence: CSVSPENQETQYF. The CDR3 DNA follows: TGCAGCGTTTCGCCCGAAAACCAAGAGACCCAGTACTTC.

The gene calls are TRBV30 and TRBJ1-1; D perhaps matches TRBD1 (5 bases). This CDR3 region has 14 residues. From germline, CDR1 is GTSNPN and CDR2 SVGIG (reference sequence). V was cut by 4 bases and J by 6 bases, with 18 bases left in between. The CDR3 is CAWTTGGARAEAFF. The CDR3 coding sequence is TGTGCCTGGACCACGGGAGGGGCTAGGGCTGAAGCTTTCTTT. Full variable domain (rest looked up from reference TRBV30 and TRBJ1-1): SQTIHQWPATLVQPVGSPLSLECTVEGTSNPNLYWYRQAAGRGLQLLFYSVGIGQISSEVPQNLSASRPQDRQFILSSKKLLLSDSGFYLCAWTTGGARAEAFFGQGTRLTVV.

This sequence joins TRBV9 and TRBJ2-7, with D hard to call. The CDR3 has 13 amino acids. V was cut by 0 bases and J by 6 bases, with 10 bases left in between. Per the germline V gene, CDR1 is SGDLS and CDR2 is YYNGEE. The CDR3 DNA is TGTGCCAGCAGCGTAGCTCCAGTCTTCGAGCAGTACTTC. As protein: CASSVAPVFEQYF.

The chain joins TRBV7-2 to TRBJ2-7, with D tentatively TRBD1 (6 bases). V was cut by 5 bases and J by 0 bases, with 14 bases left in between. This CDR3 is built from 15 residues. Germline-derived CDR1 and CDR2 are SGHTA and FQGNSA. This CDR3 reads CASSPDPGHSYEQYF. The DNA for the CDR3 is TGTGCCAGCAGCCCCGACCCGGGACACTCCTACGAGCAGTACTTC. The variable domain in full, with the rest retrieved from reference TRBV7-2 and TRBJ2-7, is GAGVSQSPSNKVTEKGKDVELRCDPISGHTALYWYRQSLGQGLEFLIYFQGNSAPDKSGLPSDRFSAERTGGSVSTLTIQRTQQEDSAVYLCASSPDPGHSYEQYFGPGTRLTVT.

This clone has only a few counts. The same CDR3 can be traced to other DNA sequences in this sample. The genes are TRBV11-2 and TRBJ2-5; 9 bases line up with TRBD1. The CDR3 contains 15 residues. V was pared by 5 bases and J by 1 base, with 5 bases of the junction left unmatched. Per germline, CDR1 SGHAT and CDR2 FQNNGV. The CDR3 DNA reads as TGTGCCAGCAGCCCAACAGGGGGCGGCCAAGAGACCCAGTACTTC. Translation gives CASSPTGGGQETQYF. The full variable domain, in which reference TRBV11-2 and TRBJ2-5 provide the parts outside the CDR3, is EAGVAQSPRYKIIEKRQSVAFWCNPISGHATLYWYQQILGQGPKLLIQFQNNGVVDDSQLPKDRFSAERLKGVDSTLKIQPAKLEDSAVYLCASSPTGGGQETQYFGPGTRLLVL.

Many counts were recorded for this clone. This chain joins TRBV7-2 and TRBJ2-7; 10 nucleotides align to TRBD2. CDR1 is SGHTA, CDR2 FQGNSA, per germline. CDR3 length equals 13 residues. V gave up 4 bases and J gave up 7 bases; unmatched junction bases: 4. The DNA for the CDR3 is TGTGCCAGCAGCTCTAGCGGGAGCTGGGAGCAGTACTTC. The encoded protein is CASSSSGSWEQYF.

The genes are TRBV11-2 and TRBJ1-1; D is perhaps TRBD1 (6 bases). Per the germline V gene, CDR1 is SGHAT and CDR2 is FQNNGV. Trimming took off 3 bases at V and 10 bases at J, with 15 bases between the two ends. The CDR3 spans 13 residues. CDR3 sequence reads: CASSFSSEGVAFF. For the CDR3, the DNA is TGTGCCAGCAGCTTCTCCTCCGAGGGGGTAGCTTTCTTT.

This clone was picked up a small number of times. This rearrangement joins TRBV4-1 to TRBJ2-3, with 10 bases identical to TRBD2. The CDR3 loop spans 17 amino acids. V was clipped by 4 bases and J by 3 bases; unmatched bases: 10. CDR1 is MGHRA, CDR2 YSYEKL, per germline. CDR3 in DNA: TGCGCCAGCAGCCCGCAAGGAGCGGGAGGGCGTACAGATACGCAGTATTTT. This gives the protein CASSPQGAGGRTDTQYF.

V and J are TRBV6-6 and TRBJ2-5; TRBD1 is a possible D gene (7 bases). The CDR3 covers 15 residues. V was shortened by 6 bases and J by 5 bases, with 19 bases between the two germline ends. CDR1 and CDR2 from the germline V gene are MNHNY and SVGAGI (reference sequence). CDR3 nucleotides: TGTGCCAGCAGGGCCTCCTCGACAGGGAGGGAGACCCAGTACTTC. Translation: CASRASSTGRETQYF.

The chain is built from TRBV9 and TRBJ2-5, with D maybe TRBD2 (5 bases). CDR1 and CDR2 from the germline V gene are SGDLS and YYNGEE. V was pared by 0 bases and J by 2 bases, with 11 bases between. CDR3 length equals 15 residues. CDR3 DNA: TGTGCCAGCAGCGTAGGTGGGAGATATCAAGAGACCCAGTACTTC. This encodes CASSVGGRYQETQYF.